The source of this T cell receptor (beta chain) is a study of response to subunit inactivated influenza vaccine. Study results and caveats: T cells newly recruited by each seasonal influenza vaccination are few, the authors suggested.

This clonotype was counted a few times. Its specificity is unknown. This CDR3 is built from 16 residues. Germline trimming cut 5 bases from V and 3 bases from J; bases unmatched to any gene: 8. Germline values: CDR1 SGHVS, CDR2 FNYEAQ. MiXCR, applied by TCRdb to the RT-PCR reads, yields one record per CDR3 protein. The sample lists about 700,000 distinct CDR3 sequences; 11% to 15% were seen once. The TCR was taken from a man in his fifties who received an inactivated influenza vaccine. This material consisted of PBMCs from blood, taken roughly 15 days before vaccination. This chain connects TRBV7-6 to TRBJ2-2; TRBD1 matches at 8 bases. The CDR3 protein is CASSGQGQVYTGELFF. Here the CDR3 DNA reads TGTGCCAGCAGCGGTCAGGGACAGGTTTACACCGGGGAGCTGTTTTTT. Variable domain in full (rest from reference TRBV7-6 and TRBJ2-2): GAGVSQSPRYKVTKRGQDVALRCDPISGHVSLYWYRQALGQGPEFLTYFNYEAQQDKSGLPNDRFSAERPEGSISTLTIQRTEQRDSAMYRCASSGQGQVYTGELFFGEGSRLTVL.